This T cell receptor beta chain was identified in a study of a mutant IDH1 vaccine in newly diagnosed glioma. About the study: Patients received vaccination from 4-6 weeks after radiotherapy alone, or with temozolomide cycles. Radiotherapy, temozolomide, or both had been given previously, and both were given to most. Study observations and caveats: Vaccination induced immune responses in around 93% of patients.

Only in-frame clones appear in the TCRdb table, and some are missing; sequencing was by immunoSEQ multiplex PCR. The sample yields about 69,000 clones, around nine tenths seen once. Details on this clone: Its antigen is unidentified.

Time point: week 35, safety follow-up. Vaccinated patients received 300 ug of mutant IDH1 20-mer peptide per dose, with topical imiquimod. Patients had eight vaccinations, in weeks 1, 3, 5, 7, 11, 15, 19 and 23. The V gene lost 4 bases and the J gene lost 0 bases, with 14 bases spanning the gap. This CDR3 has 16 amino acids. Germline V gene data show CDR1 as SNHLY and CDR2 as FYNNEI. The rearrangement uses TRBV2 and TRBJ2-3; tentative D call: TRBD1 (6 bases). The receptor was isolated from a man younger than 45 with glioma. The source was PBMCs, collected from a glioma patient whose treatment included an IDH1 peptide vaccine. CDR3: CASSAGTSPSTDTQYF. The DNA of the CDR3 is TGTGCCAGCAGTGCCGGGACATCTCCTAGCACAGATACGCAGTATTTT.